This TCR beta chain was documented in a study of response to subunit inactivated influenza vaccine. A single record per CDR3 protein comes from TCRdb applying MiXCR to the RT-PCR reads. Among roughly 500,000 distinct CDR3 sequences listed, approximately 15% were seen once. V lost 5 bases and J lost 8, with 14 bases in between. The germline CDR1 and CDR2 sequences are SGHAT and FQNNGV. This CDR3 is built from 13 residues. Here the sequenced sample was CD4+ T cells sorted from PBMCs, taken roughly 24 months after vaccination. This TCR came from a man aged 45 to 75 who received an inactivated influenza vaccine. The chain joins TRBV11-2 to TRBJ2-3; a possible D gene is TRBD2 (5 bases). CDR3 sequence (DNA): TGTGCCAGCAGCCCACCAGTGGCGGGTACGCAGTATTTT. It encodes CASSPPVAGTQYF.